This T cell receptor (beta chain) was observed in a study of response to subunit inactivated influenza vaccine listed by TCRdb under 2018. Looking at the study overall: Deep quantitative profiling of the T cell receptor repertoire was used in the study to follow responses to a trivalent subunit inactivated influenza vaccine.

Study-level results and caveats: The authors proposed that each seasonal influenza vaccination may bring in only a limited number of new T cells.

The CDR3 numbers 13 residues from cysteine through phenylalanine. CDR3 DNA only is kept here, 39 bases in frame from base 1. CDR1 DFQATT and CDR2 SNEGSKA were looked up in the germline V gene (reference sequence). At the junction V is shortened by 2 bases and J by 5 bases, with 12 bases in between. The library relied on RT-PCR. For sequencing, an Illumina HiSeq 2500 was employed. TCRdb's own reprocessing of the public reads used fastp at Q25 and MiXCR and kept productive beta chains. Identical CDR3 protein sequences are pooled into one entry, listed with their most common genes and DNA. This sample lists 300,000 to 350,000 distinct CDR3 sequences; approximately 20% were detected once. The ten largest account for around a tenth of the sample. A remark on this clonotype: Its recognized antigen is unknown. Base quality data are lacking; no much larger clone is found one base away.

This sequence uses TRBV20-1 and TRBJ2-5, with the D gene possibly TRBD1 or TRBD2, each one fitting 7 bases. The receptor comes from a man aged 50-75 years who received an inactivated influenza vaccine. Donor details come from another sample of the same person, matched by shared clones. This specimen was PBMCs from blood, taken about 20 months after vaccination. The DNA sequence is as follows: TGCAGTGCTAGACAGCAGGGGGGGGAGACCCAGTACTTC. This translates into CSARQQGGETQYF.